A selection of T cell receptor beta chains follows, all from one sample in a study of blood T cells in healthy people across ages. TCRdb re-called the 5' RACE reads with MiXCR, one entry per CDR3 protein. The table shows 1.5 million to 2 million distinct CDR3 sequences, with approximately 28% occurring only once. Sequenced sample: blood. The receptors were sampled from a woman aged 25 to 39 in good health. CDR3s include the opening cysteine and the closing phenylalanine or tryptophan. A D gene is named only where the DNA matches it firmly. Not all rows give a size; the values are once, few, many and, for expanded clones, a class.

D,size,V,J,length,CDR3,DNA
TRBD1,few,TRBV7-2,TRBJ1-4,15,CASSRQGWINEKLFF,TGTGCCAGCAGCCGACAGGGTTGGATTAATGAAAAACTGTTTTTT
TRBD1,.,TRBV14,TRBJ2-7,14,CASSQGWDSGEQYF,TGTGCCAGCAGCCAAGGGTGGGACAGCGGCGAGCAGTACTTC
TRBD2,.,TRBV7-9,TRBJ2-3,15,CASSSGTSAPDTQYF,TGTGCCAGCAGCTCGGGGACTAGCGCCCCAGATACGCAGTATTTT
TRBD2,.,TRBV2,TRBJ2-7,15,CASSEVGTSGYEQYF,TGTGCCAGCAGTGAAGTCGGGACTAGCGGCTACGAGCAGTACTTC
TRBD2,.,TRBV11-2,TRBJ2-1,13,CASSYGEGGRQFF,TGTGCCAGCAGCTACGGGGAGGGCGGAAGGCAGTTCTTC
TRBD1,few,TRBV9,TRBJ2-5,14,CASSPRGRRETQYF,TGTGCCAGCAGCCCCAGGGGGCGTCGGGAGACCCAGTACTTC
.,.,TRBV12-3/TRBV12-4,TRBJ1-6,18,CASSSTSGTDFLDSPLHF,TGTGCCAGCAGTTCCACCTCCGGGACCGATTTCTTGGATTCACCCCTCCACTTT
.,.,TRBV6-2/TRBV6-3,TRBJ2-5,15,CASNIAGTAKETQYF,TGTGCCAGCAACATAGCCGGGACGGCGAAAGAGACCCAGTACTTC
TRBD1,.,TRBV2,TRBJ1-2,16,CASGSGQGPLNYGYTF,TGTGCCAGCGGGTCGGGACAGGGACCGTTAAACTATGGCTACACCTTC
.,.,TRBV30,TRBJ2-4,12,CAWSVRMGEQYF,TGTGCCTGGAGTGTACGTATGGGAGAGCAGTACTTC
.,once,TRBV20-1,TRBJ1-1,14,CSATRGSMNTEAFF,TGCAGTGCTACTCGAGGCAGTATGAACACTGAAGCTTTCTTT
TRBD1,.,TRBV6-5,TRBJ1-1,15,CASSPHRQGEGEAFF,TGTGCCAGCAGTCCACACCGACAGGGAGAGGGTGAAGCTTTCTTT
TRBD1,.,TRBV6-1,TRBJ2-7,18,CASRRTAGTAVSYDEQYF,TGTGCCAGCAGGCGAACCGCAGGGACAGCGGTTTCCTATGACGAGCAGTACTTC
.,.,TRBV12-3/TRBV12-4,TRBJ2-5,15,CTSSPPRLTQETQYF,TGTACCAGCAGTCCGCCGCGACTTACCCAAGAGACCCAGTACTTC
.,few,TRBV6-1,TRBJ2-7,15,CASSSTATPPYEQYF,TGTGCCAGCAGTAGTACCGCAACCCCCCCCTACGAGCAGTACTTC
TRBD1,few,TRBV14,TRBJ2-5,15,CASRKGQGIEETQYF,TGTGCCAGCAGAAAGGGACAGGGGATAGAAGAGACCCAGTACTTC
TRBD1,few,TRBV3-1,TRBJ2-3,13,CASSQQQGNTQYF,TGTGCCAGCAGCCAACAACAGGGGAATACGCAGTATTTT
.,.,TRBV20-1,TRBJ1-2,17,CGAAPRRQVTTNYGYTF,TGCGGTGCTGCCCCCAGGCGTCAGGTGACTACTAACTATGGCTACACCTTC
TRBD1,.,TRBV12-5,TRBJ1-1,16,CASGLVYTGGVTEAFF,TGTGCTAGTGGTTTGGTATATACAGGGGGCGTCACTGAAGCTTTCTTT
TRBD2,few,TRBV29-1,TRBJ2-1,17,CSVEKYLAGAVYNEQFF,TGCAGCGTTGAAAAATACCTAGCGGGAGCGGTCTACAATGAGCAGTTCTTC
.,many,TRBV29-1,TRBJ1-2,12,CSASDRDYGYTF,TGCAGCGCCTCGGACCGGGATTATGGCTACACCTTC
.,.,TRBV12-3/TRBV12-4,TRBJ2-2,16,CASTPTGGKNTGELFF,TGTGCCAGCACCCCCACGGGCGGGAAGAACACCGGGGAGCTGTTTTTT
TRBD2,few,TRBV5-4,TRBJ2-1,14,CASSFLAGINEQFF,TGTGCCAGCAGCTTTCTAGCGGGCATCAATGAGCAGTTCTTC
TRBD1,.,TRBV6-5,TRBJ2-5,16,CASSYSGTGQVETQYF,TGTGCCAGCAGTTACTCAGGGACAGGGCAGGTTGAGACCCAGTACTTC
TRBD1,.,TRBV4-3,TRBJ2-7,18,CASSQEHRGAARSREQYF,TGCGCCAGCAGCCAAGAGCACAGGGGGGCAGCCCGGAGCCGCGAGCAGTACTTC
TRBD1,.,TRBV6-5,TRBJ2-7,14,CASSDVGQGREQYF,TGTGCCAGCAGTGATGTGGGACAGGGGCGTGAGCAGTACTTC
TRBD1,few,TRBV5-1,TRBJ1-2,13,CASSLRDSDGYTF,TGCGCCAGCAGCTTGAGGGACAGCGATGGCTACACCTTC